This entry describes one TCR beta chain. Here immunoSEQ multiplex PCR was the method, and the copy in TCRdb shows in-frame clones only, minus some. The sample has some 130,000 clones, roughly 92% seen once. The V and J ends lost 4 bases and 1 base respectively, with 11 bases between them. The CDR3 runs to 14 residues. Germline lookup yields CDR1 SGHRS and CDR2 YFSETQ. This sample was taken from a study of control samples from healthy donors and cancer patients. The TCR sequence derives from a man aged 18 to 30 in good health. This sequence joins TRBV5-1 and TRBJ1-1; D may be TRBD1 (6 bases). The sequencing sample was made of blood. CDR3 nucleotide sequence: TGCGCCAGCAGCCGACAGGACTCGAACACTGAAGCTTTCTTT. This sequence encodes CASSRQDSNTEAFF.